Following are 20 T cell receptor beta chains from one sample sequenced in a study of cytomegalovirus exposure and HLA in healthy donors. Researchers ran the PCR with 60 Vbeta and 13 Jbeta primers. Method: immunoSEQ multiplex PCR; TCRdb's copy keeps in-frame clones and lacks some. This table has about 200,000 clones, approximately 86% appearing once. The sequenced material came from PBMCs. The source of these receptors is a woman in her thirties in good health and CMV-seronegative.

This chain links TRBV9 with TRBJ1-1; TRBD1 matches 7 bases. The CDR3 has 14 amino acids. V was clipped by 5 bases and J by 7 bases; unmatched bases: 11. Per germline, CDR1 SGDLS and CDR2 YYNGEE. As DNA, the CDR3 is TGTGCCAGCAGTATCCAGGGGGTATCGAGTGAAGCTTTCTTT. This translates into CASSIQGVSSEAFF.

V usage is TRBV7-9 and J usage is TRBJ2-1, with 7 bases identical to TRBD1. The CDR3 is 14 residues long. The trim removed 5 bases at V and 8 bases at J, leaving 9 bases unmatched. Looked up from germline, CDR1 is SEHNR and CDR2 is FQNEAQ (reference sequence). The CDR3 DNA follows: TGTGCCAGCAGCGCCGACAGGGTCAAGGATGAGCAGTTCTTC. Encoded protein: CASSADRVKDEQFF.

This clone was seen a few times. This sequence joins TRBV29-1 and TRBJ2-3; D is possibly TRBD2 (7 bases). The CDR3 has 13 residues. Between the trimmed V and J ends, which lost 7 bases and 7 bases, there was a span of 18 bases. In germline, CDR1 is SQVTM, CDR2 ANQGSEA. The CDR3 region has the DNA TGCAGCGGGGTGGGGGGGGCAGGGTATACGCAGTATTTT. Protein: CSGVGGAGYTQYF.

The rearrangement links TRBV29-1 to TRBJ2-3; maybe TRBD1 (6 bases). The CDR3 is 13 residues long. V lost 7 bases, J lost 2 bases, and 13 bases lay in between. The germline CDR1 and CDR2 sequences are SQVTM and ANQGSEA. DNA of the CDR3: TGCAGCGCGGACAGAGCATTCACAGATACGCAGTATTTT. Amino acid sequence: CSADRAFTDTQYF.

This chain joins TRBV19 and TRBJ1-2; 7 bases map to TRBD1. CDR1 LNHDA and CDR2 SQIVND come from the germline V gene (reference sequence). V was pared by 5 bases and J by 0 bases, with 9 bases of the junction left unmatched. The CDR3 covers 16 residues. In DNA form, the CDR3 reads TGTGCCAGTAGTCAAAGACCGGGACAGACTAACTATGGCTACACCTTC. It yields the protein CASSQRPGQTNYGYTF.

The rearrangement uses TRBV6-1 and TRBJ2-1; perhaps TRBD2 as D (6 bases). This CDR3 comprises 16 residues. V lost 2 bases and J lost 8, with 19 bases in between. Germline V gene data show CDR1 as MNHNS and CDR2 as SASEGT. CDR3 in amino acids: CASSESRARGPDEQFF. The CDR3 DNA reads TGTGCCAGCAGTGAAAGTAGGGCGCGGGGCCCGGATGAGCAGTTCTTC.

The CDR3 reads CASSHDRGGGELFF. CDR3 coding DNA: TGTGCCAGCAGCCACGACAGGGGAGGCGGGGAGCTGTTTTTT. This sequence joins TRBV9 and TRBJ2-2; 8 nucleotides align to TRBD1. From germline, CDR1 is SGDLS and CDR2 YYNGEE. Trimming removed 4 bases from V and 7 bases from J; junction bases left unmatched: 6. CDR3 length: 14 amino acids.

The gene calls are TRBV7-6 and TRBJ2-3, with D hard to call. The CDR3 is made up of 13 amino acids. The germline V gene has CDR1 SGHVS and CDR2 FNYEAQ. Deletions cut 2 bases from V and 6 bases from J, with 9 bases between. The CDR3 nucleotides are TGTGCCAGCAGCTTAAGGATTAGCGATACGCAGTATTTT. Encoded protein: CASSLRISDTQYF.

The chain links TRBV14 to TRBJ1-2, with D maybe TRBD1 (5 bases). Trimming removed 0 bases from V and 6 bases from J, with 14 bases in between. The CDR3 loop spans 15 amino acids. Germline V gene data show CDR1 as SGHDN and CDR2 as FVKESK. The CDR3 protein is CASSQDYWDSDGYTF. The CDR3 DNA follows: TGTGCCAGCAGCCAAGATTATTGGGACTCCGATGGCTACACCTTC.

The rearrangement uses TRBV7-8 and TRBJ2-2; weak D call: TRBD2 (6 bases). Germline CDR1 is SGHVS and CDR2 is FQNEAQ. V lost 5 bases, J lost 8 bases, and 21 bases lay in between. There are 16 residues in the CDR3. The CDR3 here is CASSSMGLFGAGELFF. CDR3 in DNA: TGTGCCAGCAGCAGCATGGGACTGTTTGGGGCTGGGGAGCTGTTTTTT.

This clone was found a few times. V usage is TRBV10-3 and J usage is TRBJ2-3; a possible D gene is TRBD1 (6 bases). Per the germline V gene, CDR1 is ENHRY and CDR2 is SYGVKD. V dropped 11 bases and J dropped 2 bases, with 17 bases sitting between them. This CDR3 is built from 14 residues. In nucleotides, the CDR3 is TGTGCCGGAGCCGGGACATGGGACACAGATACGCAGTATTTT. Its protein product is CAGAGTWDTDTQYF.

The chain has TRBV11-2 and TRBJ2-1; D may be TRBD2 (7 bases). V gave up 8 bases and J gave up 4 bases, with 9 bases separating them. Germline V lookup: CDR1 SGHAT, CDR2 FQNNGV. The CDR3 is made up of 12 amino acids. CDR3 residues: CASGGAYNEQFF. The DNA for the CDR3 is TGTGCCAGCGGGGGGGCGTACAATGAGCAGTTCTTC.

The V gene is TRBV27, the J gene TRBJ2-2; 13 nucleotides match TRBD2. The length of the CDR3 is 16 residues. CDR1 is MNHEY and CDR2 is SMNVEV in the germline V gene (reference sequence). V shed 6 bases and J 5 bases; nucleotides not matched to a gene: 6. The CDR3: CASSRLAGGDTGELFF. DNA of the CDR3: TGTGCCAGCAGCCGACTAGCGGGGGGCGATACCGGGGAGCTGTTTTTT.

CDR3 sequence: CASRWGLAGGETGELFF. Written as DNA, the CDR3 is TGTGCAAGTCGCTGGGGACTAGCGGGAGGCGAAACCGGGGAGCTGTTTTTT. The chain is built from TRBV12-2 and TRBJ2-2; the DNA was not compared with TRBD2, the D call given in the table. TRBV12-2 is reported as a pseudogene. The CDR3 loop spans 17 amino acids.

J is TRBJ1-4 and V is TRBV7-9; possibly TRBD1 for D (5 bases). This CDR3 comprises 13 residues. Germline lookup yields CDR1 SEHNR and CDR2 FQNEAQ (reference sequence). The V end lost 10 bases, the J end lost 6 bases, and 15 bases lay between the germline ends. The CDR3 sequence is CATQGGKDEKLFF. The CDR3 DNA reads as TGTGCCACCCAGGGTGGGAAGGATGAAAAACTGTTTTTT.

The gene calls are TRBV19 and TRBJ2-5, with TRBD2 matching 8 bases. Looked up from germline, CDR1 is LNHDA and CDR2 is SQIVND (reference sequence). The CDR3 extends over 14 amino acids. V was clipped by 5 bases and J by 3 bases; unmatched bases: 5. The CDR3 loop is CASSDLSGKETQYF. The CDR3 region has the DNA TGTGCCAGTAGTGACCTTAGCGGGAAAGAGACCCAGTACTTC. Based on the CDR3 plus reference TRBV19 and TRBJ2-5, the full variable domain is DGGITQSPKYLFRKEGQNVTLSCEQNLNHDAMYWYRQDPGQGLRLIYYSQIVNDFQKGDIAEGYSVSREKKESFPLTVTSAQKNPTAFYLCASSDLSGKETQYFGPGTRLLVL.

The CDR3 is CASSRPQVTEAFF. Here the CDR3 DNA reads TGTGCCAGCAGTCGACCACAGGTAACTGAAGCTTTCTTT. The J gene is TRBJ1-1, the V gene TRBV11-1, with D possibly TRBD1 on 5 matching bases. The CDR3 has 13 residues. V was cut by 6 bases and J by 5 bases, with 13 bases left in between. Germline-derived CDR1 and CDR2 are SGHAT and FQDESV (reference sequence).

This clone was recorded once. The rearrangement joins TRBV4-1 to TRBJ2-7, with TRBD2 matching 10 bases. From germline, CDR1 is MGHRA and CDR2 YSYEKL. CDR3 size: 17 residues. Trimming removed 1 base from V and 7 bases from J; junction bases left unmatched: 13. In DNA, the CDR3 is TGCGCCAGCAGCCAAGTCATAGTCACTAGCGGGATGGGGGAGCAGTACTTC. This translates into CASSQVIVTSGMGEQYF.

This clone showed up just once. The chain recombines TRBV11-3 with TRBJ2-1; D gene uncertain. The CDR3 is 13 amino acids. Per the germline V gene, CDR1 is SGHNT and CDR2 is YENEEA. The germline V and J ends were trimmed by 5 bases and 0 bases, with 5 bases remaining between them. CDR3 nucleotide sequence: TGTGCCAGCAGCGCCAGCTCCTACAATGAGCAGTTCTTC. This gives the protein CASSASSYNEQFF.

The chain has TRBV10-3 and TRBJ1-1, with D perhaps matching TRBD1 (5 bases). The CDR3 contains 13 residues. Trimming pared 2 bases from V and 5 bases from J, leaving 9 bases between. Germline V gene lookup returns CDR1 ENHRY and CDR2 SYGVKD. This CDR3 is CAISEGKGTEAFF. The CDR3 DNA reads TGTGCCATCAGTGAGGGAAAGGGGACTGAAGCTTTCTTT.